A selection of T cell receptor beta chains follows, all from one sample in a study of T cells in Graves' hyperthyroidism and ophthalmopathy. TCRdb called the multiplex PCR reads again in MiXCR, with one record for every CDR3 protein. The sample holds about 640,000 distinct CDR3 sequences, 45% seen once. Sequencing input: peripheral blood or thyroid tissue (not recorded which). Receptor source: an adult man with Graves' disease, either hyperthyroidism or ophthalmopathy (not recorded which). The CDR3 runs from the conserved cysteine through the conserved F or W.

V	J	CDR3
TRBV7-9	TRBJ1-2	CASSWGEGYTF
TRBV12-3/TRBV12-4	TRBJ1-1	CASSPGQVTRAFF
TRBV24-1	TRBJ1-1	CATRDRDGGNTEAFF
TRBV7-8	TRBJ1-6	CASSLETGLHF
TRBV19	TRBJ2-2	CASSNTGLNTGELFF
TRBV14	TRBJ2-5	CASSLLTGTQYF
TRBV5-1	TRBJ1-6	CASSLSGSHSPLHF
TRBV10-2	TRBJ2-5	CVSSEGQETQYF
TRBV15	TRBJ2-7	CATSRAGTSYEQYF
TRBV19	TRBJ2-2	CASSIVRLAVNTGELFF
TRBV13	TRBJ1-1	CASSLVWQGGLNTEAFF
TRBV2	TRBJ1-6	CASSEAGEGSPLHF
TRBV10-3	TRBJ1-3	CAISDRVPGNTIYF
TRBV5-1	TRBJ2-7	CASSLVAAGEQYF
TRBV2	TRBJ2-2	CASSGVEGSTTGELFF
TRBV24-1	TRBJ1-4	CATSEAGTGGSSEKLFF
TRBV10-2	TRBJ1-2	CAINPREGYTF